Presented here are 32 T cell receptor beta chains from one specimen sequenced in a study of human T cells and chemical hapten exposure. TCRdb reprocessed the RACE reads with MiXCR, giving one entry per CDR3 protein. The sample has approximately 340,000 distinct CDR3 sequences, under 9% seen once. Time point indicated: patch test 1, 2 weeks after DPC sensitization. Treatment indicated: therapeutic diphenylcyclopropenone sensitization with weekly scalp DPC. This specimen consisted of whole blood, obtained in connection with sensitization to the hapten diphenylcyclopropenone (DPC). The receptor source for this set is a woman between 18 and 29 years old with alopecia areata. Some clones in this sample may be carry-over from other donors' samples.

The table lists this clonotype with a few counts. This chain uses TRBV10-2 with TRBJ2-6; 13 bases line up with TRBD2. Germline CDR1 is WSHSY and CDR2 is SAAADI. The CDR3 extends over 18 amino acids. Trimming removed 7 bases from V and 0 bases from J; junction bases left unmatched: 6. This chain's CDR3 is CASKGLAGVDSGANVLTF. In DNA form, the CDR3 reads TGCGCCAGCAAAGGACTAGCGGGGGTCGACTCTGGGGCCAACGTCCTGACTTTC.

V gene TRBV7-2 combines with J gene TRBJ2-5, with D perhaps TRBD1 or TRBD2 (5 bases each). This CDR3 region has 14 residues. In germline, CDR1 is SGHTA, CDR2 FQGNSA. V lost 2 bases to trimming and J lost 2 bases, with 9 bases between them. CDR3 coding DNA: TGTGCCAGCAGCTTAACGGGGCTACAAGAGACCCAGTACTTC. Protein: CASSLTGLQETQYF.

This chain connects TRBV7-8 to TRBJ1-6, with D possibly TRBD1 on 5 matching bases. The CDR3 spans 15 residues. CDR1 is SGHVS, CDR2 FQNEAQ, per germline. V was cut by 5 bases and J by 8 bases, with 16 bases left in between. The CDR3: CASSPGTQQDSPLHF. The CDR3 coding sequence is TGTGCCAGCAGCCCAGGGACGCAACAAGATTCACCCCTCCACTTT.

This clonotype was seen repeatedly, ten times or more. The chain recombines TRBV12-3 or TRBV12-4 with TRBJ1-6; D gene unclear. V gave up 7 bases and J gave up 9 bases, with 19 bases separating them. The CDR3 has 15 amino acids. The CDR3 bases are TGTGCCAGCACCCCTTCAGGAGAAAAATCTTCACCCCTCCACTTT. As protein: CASTPSGEKSSPLHF.

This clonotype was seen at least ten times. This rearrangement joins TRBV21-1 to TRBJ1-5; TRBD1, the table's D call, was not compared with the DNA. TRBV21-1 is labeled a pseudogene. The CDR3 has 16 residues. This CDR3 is CASSAWNPGARQPQHF. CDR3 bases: TGTGCCAGCAGCGCTTGGAATCCAGGGGCCCGTCAGCCCCAGCATTTT.

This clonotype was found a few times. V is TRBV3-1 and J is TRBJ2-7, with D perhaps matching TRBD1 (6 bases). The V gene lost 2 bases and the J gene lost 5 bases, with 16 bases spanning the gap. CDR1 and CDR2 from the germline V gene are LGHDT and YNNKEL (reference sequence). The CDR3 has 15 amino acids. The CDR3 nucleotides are TGTGCCAGCAGCCAATTTGTTTCAGGGGAAGACGAGCAGTACTTC. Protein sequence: CASSQFVSGEDEQYF.

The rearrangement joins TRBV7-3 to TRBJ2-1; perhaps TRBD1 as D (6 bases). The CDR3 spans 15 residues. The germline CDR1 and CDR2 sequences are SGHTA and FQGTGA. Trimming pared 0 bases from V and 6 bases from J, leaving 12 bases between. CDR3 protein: CASSLTGGAGNEQFF. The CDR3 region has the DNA TGTGCCAGCAGCTTAACTGGGGGCGCGGGCAATGAGCAGTTCTTC.

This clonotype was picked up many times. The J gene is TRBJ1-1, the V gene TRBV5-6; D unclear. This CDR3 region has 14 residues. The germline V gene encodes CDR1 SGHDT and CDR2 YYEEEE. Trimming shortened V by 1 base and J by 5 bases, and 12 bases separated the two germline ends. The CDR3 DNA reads TGTGCCAGCAGCTTGAACGACCAGTGGACTGAAGCTTTCTTT. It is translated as CASSLNDQWTEAFF.

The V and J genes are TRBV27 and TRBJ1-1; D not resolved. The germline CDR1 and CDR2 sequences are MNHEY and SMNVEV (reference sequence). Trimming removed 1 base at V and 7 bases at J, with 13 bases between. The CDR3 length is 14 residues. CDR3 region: CASSLLRAGFEAFF. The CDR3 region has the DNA TGTGCCAGCAGTTTATTAAGGGCGGGGTTTGAAGCTTTCTTT.

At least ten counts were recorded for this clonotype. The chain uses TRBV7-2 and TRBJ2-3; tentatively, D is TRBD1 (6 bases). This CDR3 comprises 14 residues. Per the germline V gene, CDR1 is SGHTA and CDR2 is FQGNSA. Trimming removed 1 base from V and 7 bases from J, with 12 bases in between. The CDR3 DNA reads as TGTGCCAGCAGCTTAGGGAGCAGGGGAAATACGCAGTATTTT. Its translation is CASSLGSRGNTQYF.

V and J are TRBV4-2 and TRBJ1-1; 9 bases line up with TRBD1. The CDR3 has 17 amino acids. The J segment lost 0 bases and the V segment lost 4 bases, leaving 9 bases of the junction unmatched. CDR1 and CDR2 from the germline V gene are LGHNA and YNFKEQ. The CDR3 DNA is TGTGCCAGCAGCCCCCCCGGGACAGGGTACATGAACACTGAAGCTTTCTTT. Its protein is CASSPPGTGYMNTEAFF.

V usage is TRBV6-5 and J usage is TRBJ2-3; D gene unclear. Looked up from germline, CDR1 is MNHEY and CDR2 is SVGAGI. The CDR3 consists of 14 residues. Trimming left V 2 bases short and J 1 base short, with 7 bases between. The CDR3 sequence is CASSYAPGTDTQYF. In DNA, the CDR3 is TGTGCCAGCAGTTACGCGCCGGGCACAGATACGCAGTATTTT.

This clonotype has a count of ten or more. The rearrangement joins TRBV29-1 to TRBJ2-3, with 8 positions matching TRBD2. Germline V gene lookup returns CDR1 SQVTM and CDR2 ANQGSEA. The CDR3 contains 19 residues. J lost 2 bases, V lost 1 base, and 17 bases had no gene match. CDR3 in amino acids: CSVEGEIDDPGLDTDTQYF. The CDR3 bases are TGCAGCGTTGAAGGTGAAATTGATGATCCGGGACTAGACACAGATACGCAGTATTTT.

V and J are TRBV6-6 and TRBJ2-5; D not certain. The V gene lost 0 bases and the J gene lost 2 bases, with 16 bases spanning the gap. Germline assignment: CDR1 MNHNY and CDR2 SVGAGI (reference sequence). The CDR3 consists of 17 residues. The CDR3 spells CASSYSPALSIQETQYF. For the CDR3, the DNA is TGTGCCAGCAGTTACTCCCCTGCCCTCTCCATACAAGAGACCCAGTACTTC.

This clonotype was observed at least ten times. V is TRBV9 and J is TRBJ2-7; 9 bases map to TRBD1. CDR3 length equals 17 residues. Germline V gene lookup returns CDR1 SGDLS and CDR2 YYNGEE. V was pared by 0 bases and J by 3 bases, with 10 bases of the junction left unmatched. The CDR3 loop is CASSVGLTGQGYYEQYF. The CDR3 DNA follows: TGTGCCAGCAGCGTAGGGCTAACGGGACAGGGATACTACGAGCAGTACTTC.

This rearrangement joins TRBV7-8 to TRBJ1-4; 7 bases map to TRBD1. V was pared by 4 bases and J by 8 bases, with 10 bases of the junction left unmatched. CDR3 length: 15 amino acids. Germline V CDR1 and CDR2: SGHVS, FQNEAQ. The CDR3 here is CASSSITGDNEKLFF. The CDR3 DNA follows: TGTGCCAGCAGCTCAATAACAGGGGACAACGAAAAACTGTTTTTT.

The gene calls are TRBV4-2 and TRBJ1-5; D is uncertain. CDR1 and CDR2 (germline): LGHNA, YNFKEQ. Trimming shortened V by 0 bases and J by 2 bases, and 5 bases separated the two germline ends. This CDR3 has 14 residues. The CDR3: CASSQDDGNQPQHF. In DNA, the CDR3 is TGTGCCAGCAGCCAAGATGACGGCAATCAGCCCCAGCATTTT.

Written as DNA, the CDR3 is TGTGCCAGCAGTGCGCAGGGGGTTTACACTGAAGCTTTCTTT. This encodes CASSAQGVYTEAFF. This chain uses TRBV28 with TRBJ1-1; 7 nucleotides match TRBD1. Germline CDR1 reads MDHEN; CDR2 reads SYDVKM. The V segment lost 5 bases and the J segment 3 bases; nucleotides outside the gene matches: 6. This CDR3 has 14 residues. Drawing the rest from reference TRBV28 and TRBJ1-1, the complete variable domain is DVKVTQSSRYLVKRTGEKVFLECVQDMDHENMFWYRQDPGLGLRLIYFSYDVKMKEKGDIPEGYSVSREKKERFSLILESASTNQTSMYLCASSAQGVYTEAFFGQGTRLTVV.

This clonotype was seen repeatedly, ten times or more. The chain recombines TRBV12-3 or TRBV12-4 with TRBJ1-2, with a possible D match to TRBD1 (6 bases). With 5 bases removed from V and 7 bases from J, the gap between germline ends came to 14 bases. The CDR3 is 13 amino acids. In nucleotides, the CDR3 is TGTGCCAGCAGTGTAGAGGGGGTTTCTGGCTACACCTTC. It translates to CASSVEGVSGYTF.

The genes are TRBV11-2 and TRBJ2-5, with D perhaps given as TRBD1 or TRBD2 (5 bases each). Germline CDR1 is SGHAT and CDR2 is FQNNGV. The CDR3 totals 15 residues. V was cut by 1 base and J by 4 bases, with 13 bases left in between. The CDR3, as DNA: TGTGCCAGCAGCTTAGGAGACCGGGACGTAGAGACCCAGTACTTC. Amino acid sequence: CASSLGDRDVETQYF.

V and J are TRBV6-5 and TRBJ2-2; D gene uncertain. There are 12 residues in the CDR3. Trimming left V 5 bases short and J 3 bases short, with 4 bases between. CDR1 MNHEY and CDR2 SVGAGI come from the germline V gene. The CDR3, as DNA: TGTGCCAGCAGTCGGGACACCGGGGAGCTGTTTTTT. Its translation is CASSRDTGELFF.

The CDR3 region has the DNA TGCAGTGCTAGTCCCGCGGGGGGTTTGAGTGAGCAGTACTTC. Its translation is CSASPAGGLSEQYF. This chain uses TRBV20-1 with TRBJ2-7, with 8 bases aligning to TRBD2. V lost 3 bases to trimming and J lost 7 bases; unmatched junction nucleotides: 11. Germline-derived CDR1 and CDR2 are DFQATT and SNEGSKA (reference sequence). The CDR3 consists of 14 residues.

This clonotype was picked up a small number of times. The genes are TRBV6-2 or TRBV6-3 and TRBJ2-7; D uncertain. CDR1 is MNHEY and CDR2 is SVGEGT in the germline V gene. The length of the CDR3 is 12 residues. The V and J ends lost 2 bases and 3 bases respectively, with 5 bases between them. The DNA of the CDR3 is TGTGCCAGCAGTTACCCCCGCTACGAGCAGTACTTC. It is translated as CASSYPRYEQYF.

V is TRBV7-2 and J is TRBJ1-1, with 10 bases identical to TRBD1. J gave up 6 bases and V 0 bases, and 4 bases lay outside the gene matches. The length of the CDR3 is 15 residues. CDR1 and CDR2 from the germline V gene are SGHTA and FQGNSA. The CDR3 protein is CASSLAGQGRAEAFF. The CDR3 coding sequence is TGTGCCAGCAGCTTAGCGGGACAGGGGAGGGCTGAAGCTTTCTTT.

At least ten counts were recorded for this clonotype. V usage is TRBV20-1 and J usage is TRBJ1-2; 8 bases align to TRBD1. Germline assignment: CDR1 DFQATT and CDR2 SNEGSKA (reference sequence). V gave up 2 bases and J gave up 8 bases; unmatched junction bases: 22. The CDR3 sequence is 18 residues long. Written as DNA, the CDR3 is TGCAGTGCTAGAACCACCACAACCTCTTTGCAGGGGGCGGGAGGCTACACCTTC. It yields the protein CSARTTTTSLQGAGGYTF.

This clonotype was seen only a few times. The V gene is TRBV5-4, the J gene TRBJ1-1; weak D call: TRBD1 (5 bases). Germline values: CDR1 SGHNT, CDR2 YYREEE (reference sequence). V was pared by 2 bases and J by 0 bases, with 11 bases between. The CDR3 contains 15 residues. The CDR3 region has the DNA TGTGCCAGCAGCTTACCCGGGGGGATGAACACTGAAGCTTTCTTT. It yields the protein CASSLPGGMNTEAFF.

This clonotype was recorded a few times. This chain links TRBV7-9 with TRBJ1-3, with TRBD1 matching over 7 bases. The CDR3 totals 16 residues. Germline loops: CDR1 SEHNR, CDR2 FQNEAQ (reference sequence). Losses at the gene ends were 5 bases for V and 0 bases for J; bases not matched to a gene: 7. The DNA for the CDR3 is TGTGCCAGCAGCACCCGACAGGGATTCTCTGGAAACACCATATATTTT. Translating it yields CASSTRQGFSGNTIYF.

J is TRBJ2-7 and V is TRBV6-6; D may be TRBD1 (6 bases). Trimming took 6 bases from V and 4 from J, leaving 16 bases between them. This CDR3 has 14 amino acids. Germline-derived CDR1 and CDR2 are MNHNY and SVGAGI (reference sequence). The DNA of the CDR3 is TGTGCCAGCAGCCCCACCGGGACAAGATACGAGCAGTACTTC. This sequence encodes CASSPTGTRYEQYF.

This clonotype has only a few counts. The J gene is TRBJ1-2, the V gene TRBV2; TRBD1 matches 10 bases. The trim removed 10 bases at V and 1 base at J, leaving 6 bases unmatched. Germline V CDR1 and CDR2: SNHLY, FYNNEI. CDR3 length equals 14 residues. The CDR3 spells CATQRTGGNYGYTF. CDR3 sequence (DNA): TGTGCCACCCAAAGGACAGGGGGTAACTATGGCTACACCTTC.

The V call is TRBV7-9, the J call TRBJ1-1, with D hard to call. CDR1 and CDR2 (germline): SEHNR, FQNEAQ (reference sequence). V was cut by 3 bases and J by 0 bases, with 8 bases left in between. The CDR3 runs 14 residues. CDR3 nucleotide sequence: TGTGCCAGCAGCTTGGAATACATGAACACTGAAGCTTTCTTT. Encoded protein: CASSLEYMNTEAFF.

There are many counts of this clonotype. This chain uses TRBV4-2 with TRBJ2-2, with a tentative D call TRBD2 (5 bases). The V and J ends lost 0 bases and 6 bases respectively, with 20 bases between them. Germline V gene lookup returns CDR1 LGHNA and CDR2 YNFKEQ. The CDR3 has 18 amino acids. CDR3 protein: CASSQDGLSPVRAGELFF. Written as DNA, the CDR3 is TGTGCCAGCAGCCAAGATGGACTGTCGCCCGTAAGGGCCGGGGAGCTGTTTTTT.

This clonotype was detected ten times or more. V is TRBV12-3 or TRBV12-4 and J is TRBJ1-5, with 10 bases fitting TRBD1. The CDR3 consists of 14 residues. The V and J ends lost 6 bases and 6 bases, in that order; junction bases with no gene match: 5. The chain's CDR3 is CASSPTGGGQPQHF. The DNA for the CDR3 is TGTGCCAGCAGCCCGACAGGGGGCGGTCAGCCCCAGCATTTT.